Listed here is a single T cell receptor beta chain. The clone's antigen remains unknown. No much larger clonotype is one base removed from it; base qualities were not supplied. Deletion took 5 bases off V and 5 bases off J, with a span of 12 bases between the germline ends. The germline V gene (reference sequence) supplies CDR1 LNHDA and CDR2 SQIVND. Including cysteine and phenylalanine, the CDR3 has 13 amino acids. Just CDR3 DNA is preserved here, 39 bases in frame from base 1. These data are taken from a study of CD8+ T cells in alopecia areata (dated by TCRdb to 2017 to 2018). For the wider study: Treated patients were enrolled in an open-label pilot trial of oral tofacitinib at 5 to 10 mg twice daily for moderate-to-severe alopecia areata. Biopsies were taken from tofacitinib-treated patients at baseline and again at 4 and 24 weeks into treatment, and several of those patients also had a later scalp biopsy. Amplification of TCRbeta CDR3 regions was done by immunoSEQ multiplex PCR using 35 Vbeta forward primers and 13 Jbeta reverse primers. In humans, TCRbeta sequencing was performed on scalp tissue and on sorted CD4+ and CD8+ peripheral blood T cells from healthy controls and from patients with patchy or totalis/universalis alopecia areata. High-throughput TCRbeta sequencing was used to examine T cell clonal expansion in alopecia areata in both the C3H/HeJ mouse model and human patients. Patients received tofacitinib for 6 to 18 months and were then followed off drug for 6 months to check for delayed response and recurrence. Scalp clonality was compared across normal scalp (n=4), patchy alopecia areata scalp (n=8), and alopecia totalis/universalis scalp (n=8). The RNA source kit depended on sample type: the PAXgene miRNA kit for fixed scalp, the miRNeasy kit for PBMCs, and the RNeasy kit for mouse skin.

The library relied on the immunoSEQ multiplex PCR assay. RNA was extracted from all samples and reverse transcribed into cDNA, which served as template for TCR sequencing. First-strand cDNA was synthesized using SuperScript III with a 2:1 mix of oligo-dT and random hexamers. A synthetic immune receptor repertoire was used to measure amplification bias, and any remaining bias was corrected computationally. The paper's data handling went like this. Raw reads were preprocessed to remove errors, and CDR3 was defined according to IMGT conventions as the region from the conserved cysteine to phenylalanine. To get clonality, Shannon entropy was normalized by log2 of the number of productive unique TCRs and the result was subtracted from 1. Scalp TCRbeta sequences were cross-referenced with sorted blood CD4 and CD8 repertoires so that the CD4 or CD8 identity of scalp clones could be inferred. Entries here come from immuneACCESS through TCRdb and include only in-frame sequences with V and J called. Some clones fail to appear in such tables; in the studies checked, an unresolved V gene covers under half of the shortfall, and the cause of the remainder is unknown. D and trimming come from the DNA, and the V and J calls and clone size come from that table. This sample lists about 190,000 clones; approximately 59% were detected once. The top ten constitute 14% to 15% of the sample.

Overall study outcomes, separate from this receptor: TCR sequences shared between patients were less clear than in mice, possibly partly because of HLA diversity in the patient population. Unlike mouse skin, where gammadelta T cells dominate, normal human skin contains resident alphabeta T cells that get sequenced too, which complicates analysis of the scalp TCR repertoire. Compared with normal scalp, lesional scalp, particularly in alopecia totalis/universalis, had higher clonality and more expanded CD8+ clones, which suggests antigenic drive.

According to the study, the label for this sample's time point signals: baseline before oral tofacitinib. Lesional scalp punch biopsies and peripheral blood were obtained from alopecia areata patients. After PBMCs were isolated by density centrifugation and stained for CD3, CD4 and CD8, a FACSAria was used to sort CD4+ and CD8+ T cells. Recombination connected TRBV19 to TRBJ1-2, with a weak D call of TRBD1 (5 bases match). The sequence was collected from a human donor with alopecia areata. The sample consisted of CD4+ T cells sorted from blood, taken at week 0. At the DNA level, the sequence is TGTGCCAGTAGTGACAGCTTGGGGTATGGCTACACCTTC. It translates as CASSDSLGYGYTF.